The clone carrying this T cell receptor beta chain was recorded a few times. This specimen comes from a study of blood T cell repertoires in COVID-19. TCRdb keeps only in-frame clones here, not all; method: immunoSEQ multiplex PCR. Counted here are 150,000 to 200,000 clones, around 85% occurring once; the ten biggest clones make up approximately 11%. Trimming cost V 6 bases and J 4 bases; bases outside gene matches: 14. CDR1 LNHNV and CDR2 YYDKDF come from the germline V gene (reference sequence). This CDR3 is built from 16 residues. The chain joins TRBV15 to TRBJ2-5, with 7 nucleotides matching TRBD1. The sequencing input was peripheral blood. This TCR came from a woman aged 60 to 75 with COVID-19, enrolled during active disease. The CDR3 protein is CATRAGGPGVGETQYF. CDR3 sequence (DNA): TGTGCCACCAGAGCAGGGGGACCCGGGGTCGGAGAGACCCAGTACTTC.